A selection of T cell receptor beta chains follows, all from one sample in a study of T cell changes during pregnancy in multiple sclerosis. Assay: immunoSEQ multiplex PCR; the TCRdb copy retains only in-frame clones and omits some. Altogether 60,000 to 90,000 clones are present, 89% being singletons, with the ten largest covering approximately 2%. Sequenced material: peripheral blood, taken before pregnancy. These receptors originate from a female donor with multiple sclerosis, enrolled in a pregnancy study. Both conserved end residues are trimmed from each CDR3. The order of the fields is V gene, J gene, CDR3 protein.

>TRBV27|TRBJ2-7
ASSERTYYEQY
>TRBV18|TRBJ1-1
ASSPRPDLSAEAF
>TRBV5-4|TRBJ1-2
ASRSDRVVDGYT
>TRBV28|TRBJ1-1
ASSFEQPTEAF
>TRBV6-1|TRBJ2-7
ASSVGHPYEQY
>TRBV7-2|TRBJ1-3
ASSRGSSSGNTMY
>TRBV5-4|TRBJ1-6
ASSLEGQGFSPLH
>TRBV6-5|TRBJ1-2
ASSPLGGTSNGYT
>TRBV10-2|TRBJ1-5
ASSDAQGYGQPQH
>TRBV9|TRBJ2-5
ASSVGVERETQY
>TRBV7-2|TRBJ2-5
ASSFLAGGETQY
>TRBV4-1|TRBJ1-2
ASSRYRDRELANYGYT
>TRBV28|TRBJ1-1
ASSFWGRTEAF
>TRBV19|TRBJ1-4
ASSPQGENEKLF
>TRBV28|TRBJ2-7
ASSLLEAGGYEQY
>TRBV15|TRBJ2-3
ATRSIGGYTDTQY
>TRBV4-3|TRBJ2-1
ASSQVPSGGNNEQF
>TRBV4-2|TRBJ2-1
ASSQDLLAGSYNEQF
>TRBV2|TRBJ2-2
ASLAGNTGELF
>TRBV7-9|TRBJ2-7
ASSFDRPYEQY
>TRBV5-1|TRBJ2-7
ASSAGGSSYEQY
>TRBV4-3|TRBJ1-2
ASSQELPSNYGYT
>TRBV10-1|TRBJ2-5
ASSDLAGGQETQY
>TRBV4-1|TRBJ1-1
AGSLSPLDTEAF
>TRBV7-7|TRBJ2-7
ASSQGTTGEQY
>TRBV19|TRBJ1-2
ASSIDRGLGGYT
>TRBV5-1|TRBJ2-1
ASTGGFRSYNEQF
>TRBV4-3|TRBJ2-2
ASSRDTGVIGTGELF
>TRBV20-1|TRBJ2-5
SAEGRPAQY
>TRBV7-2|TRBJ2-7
ASSLADRPYEQY
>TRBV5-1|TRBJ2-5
ASSFGLAGQETQY